Each of the 28 T cell receptor beta chains below was sequenced from the same sample in a study of T cells in Graves' hyperthyroidism and ophthalmopathy. From RNA transcripts, TCR beta CDR3 regions were amplified. During a first-round RT-PCR of the TCR CDR3, the HTBI primer set was used. Via MiXCR, TCRdb re-called the multiplex PCR reads, giving one row per CDR3 protein. This sample has 690,000 or so distinct CDR3 sequences, with 15% to 20% found just once. Sequenced material: blood. The receptors come from a woman aged 45-65 years with Graves' hyperthyroidism that later progressed to Graves' ophthalmopathy.

This chain connects TRBV6-6 to TRBJ1-2; D unresolved. Germline V gene sequence: CDR1 MNHNY, CDR2 SVGAGI (reference sequence). Trimming left V 0 bases short and J 4 bases short, with 9 bases between. This CDR3 region has 14 residues. The CDR3: CASSYSDEIYGYTF. DNA for the CDR3: TGTGCCAGCAGTTACTCTGATGAGATCTATGGCTACACCTTC.

In this sample, this clonotype turned up a few times. V and J are TRBV13 and TRBJ1-4; D ambiguous. Germline V lookup: CDR1 PRHDT, CDR2 FYEKMQ (reference sequence). This CDR3 is built from 15 residues. V lost 5 bases, J lost 3 bases, and 13 bases lay in between. The CDR3 coding sequence is TGTGCCAGCAGCACACGGGTGCGGTCTAATGAAAAACTGTTTTTT. Amino acid sequence: CASSTRVRSNEKLFF. Full variable domain (remainder filled in from reference TRBV13 and TRBJ1-4): AAGVIQSPRHLIKEKRETATLKCYPIPRHDTVYWYQQGPGQDPQFLISFYEKMQSDKGSIPDRFSAQQFSDYHSELNMSSLELGDSALYFCASSTRVRSNEKLFFGSGTQLSVL.

Of note for this clonotype: This may be a read error, as it is one base from a much larger clone. The J gene is TRBJ2-4, the V gene TRBV7-8, with 7 bases identical to TRBD1. Germline loops: CDR1 SGHVS, CDR2 FQNEAQ. The length of the CDR3 is 18 residues. The CDR3 DNA sequence: TGTGCCAGCAGCCAGTACGATAGACAGGGAAGGGCCAAAAACATTCGGTACTTC. Translated: CASSQYDRQGRAKNIRYF.

This clonotype has a count of ten or more. The chain uses TRBV3-1 and TRBJ1-1; no definite D call. Germline V lookup: CDR1 LGHDT, CDR2 YNNKEL (reference sequence). V was clipped by 3 bases and J by 8 bases, with 19 bases between them. The CDR3 is 15 residues long. The CDR3 sequence: CASSHLGGSPSEAFF. In DNA form, the CDR3 reads TGTGCCAGCAGCCATTTGGGAGGGTCCCCCTCGGAAGCTTTCTTT.

This clonotype showed up just a few times. CDR3 in amino acids: CSGQTGTGNTDTQYF. CDR3 in DNA: TGCAGCGGTCAAACCGGGACAGGGAACACAGATACGCAGTATTTT. The chain combines TRBV29-1 with TRBJ2-3, with 9 bases aligning to TRBD1. The CDR3 totals 15 residues. Germline loops: CDR1 SQVTM, CDR2 ANQGSEA. V gave up 7 bases and J gave up 2 bases; unmatched junction bases: 10.

This chain joins TRBV7-8 and TRBJ1-4, with no clear D. CDR3 length equals 16 residues. V lost 6 bases and J lost 0, with 14 bases in between. The germline gives CDR1 SGHVS, CDR2 FQNEAQ. The CDR3 nucleotides read TGTGCCAGCAGGGCAGAGGCGGGAGCAACTAATGAAAAACTGTTTTTT. Protein product: CASRAEAGATNEKLFF.

This clonotype came up many times. V is TRBV18 and J is TRBJ1-3; 7 bases align to TRBD1. The junction had 3 bases not matched to a gene; V was cut back by 4 bases and J by 0 bases. Germline assignment: CDR1 KGHSH and CDR2 LQKENI. This CDR3 has 15 residues. CDR3: CASSLRDSSGNTIYF. The CDR3 coding sequence is TGTGCCAGCTCACTCCGGGACAGCTCTGGAAACACCATATATTTT.

The J gene is TRBJ1-3, the V gene TRBV20-1; D may be TRBD1 (6 bases). There are 15 residues in the CDR3. Germline-derived CDR1 and CDR2 are DFQATT and SNEGSKA (reference sequence). The V end lost 3 bases, the J end lost 3 bases, and 15 bases lay between the germline ends. CDR3 protein: CSASRGGVGGNTIYF. DNA for the CDR3: TGCAGTGCTAGTAGGGGGGGCGTGGGTGGAAACACCATATATTTT.

This clonotype was recorded many times. This chain's CDR3 is CATENPLSRGYTF. For the CDR3, the DNA is TGTGCCACCGAGAACCCCTTATCCAGGGGCTACACCTTC. The chain combines TRBV2 with TRBJ1-2; D call uncertain. Germline CDR1 SNHLY, CDR2 FYNNEI. Trimming shortened V by 10 bases and J by 8 bases, and 20 bases separated the two germline ends. The CDR3 extends over 13 amino acids.

There are a few counts of this clonotype. In DNA form, the CDR3 reads TGTGCCAGCAGCTTAAACAGGGGCTGGGGCTACACCTTC. Encoded protein: CASSLNRGWGYTF. The rearrangement links TRBV7-9 to TRBJ1-2; 7 bases match TRBD1. CDR3 length equals 13 residues. CDR1 and CDR2 (germline): SEHNR, FQNEAQ (reference sequence). Trimming removed 2 bases from V and 8 bases from J; junction bases left unmatched: 5.

This clonotype has ten or more counts. The rearrangement joins TRBV24-1 to TRBJ2-5; maybe TRBD2 (6 bases). Germline-derived CDR1 and CDR2 are KGHDR and SFDVKD. The V end was cut by 9 bases, the J end by 3 bases, with 13 bases between. This CDR3 contains 13 residues. The CDR3 is CATSDQREETQYF. The DNA of the CDR3 is TGTGCCACCTCCGACCAGCGGGAAGAGACCCAGTACTTC.

This clonotype was detected ten times or more. The J gene is TRBJ1-1, the V gene TRBV6-1; D gene uncertain. V was cut by 3 bases and J by 0 bases, with 8 bases left in between. The CDR3 consists of 14 residues. Germline V CDR1 and CDR2: MNHNS, SASEGT. The CDR3 DNA reads TGTGCCAGCAGTGAGCTAAGAGTGAACACTGAAGCTTTCTTT. It encodes CASSELRVNTEAFF.

This clonotype was seen only a few times. The V and J genes are TRBV5-4 and TRBJ2-3, with D uncertain. The V gene's germline CDR1 is SGHNT and CDR2 YYREEE (reference sequence). The CDR3 length is 15 residues. Trimming took off 4 bases at V and 0 bases at J, with 12 bases between the two ends. The CDR3 coding sequence is TGTGCCAGCAGCCTCACTTTGGCTAGCACAGATACGCAGTATTTT. Protein: CASSLTLASTDTQYF.

In its sample, this clonotype was seen many times. The chain joins TRBV20-1 to TRBJ1-1, with a possible D match to TRBD1 (6 bases). Looked up from germline, CDR1 is DFQATT and CDR2 is SNEGSKA (reference sequence). Trimming left V 1 base short and J 3 bases short, with 9 bases between. This CDR3 contains 13 residues. The CDR3 spells CSARVTGHTEAFF. The DNA of the CDR3 is TGCAGTGCTAGAGTCACAGGGCACACTGAAGCTTTCTTT.

This clonotype was seen many times. J is TRBJ1-4 and V is TRBV12-3 or TRBV12-4; no clear D gene. This CDR3 has 14 amino acids. V was clipped by 4 bases and J by 0 bases, with 6 bases between them. The CDR3 coding sequence is TGTGCCAGCAGTTCCTTTGCAACTAATGAAAAACTGTTTTTT. Translation gives CASSSFATNEKLFF.

The rearrangement uses TRBV9 and TRBJ2-3; 11 nucleotides agree with TRBD1. The germline CDR1 and CDR2 sequences are SGDLS and YYNGEE. The CDR3 runs 17 residues. V gave up 3 bases and J gave up 0 bases; unmatched junction bases: 6. The CDR3: CASSASGTGGSTDTQYF. Written as DNA, the CDR3 is TGTGCCAGCAGCGCAAGCGGGACAGGGGGAAGCACAGATACGCAGTATTTT.

This clonotype was detected ten times or more. The J gene is TRBJ2-1, the V gene TRBV28, with D possibly being TRBD1 or TRBD2 (5 bases each). The CDR3 has 18 residues. In germline, CDR1 is MDHEN, CDR2 SYDVKM. The V gene lost 4 bases and the J gene lost 0 bases, with 19 bases spanning the gap. CDR3 bases: TGTGCCAGCAGTTCGACCGGGACGGAGAATCACTCCTACAATGAGCAGTTCTTC. It yields the protein CASSSTGTENHSYNEQFF.

The gene calls are TRBV7-9 and TRBJ1-2; D is unclear. This CDR3 region has 15 residues. CDR1 SEHNR and CDR2 FQNEAQ come from the germline V gene (reference sequence). The ends were cut back, 0 bases at V and 3 bases at J, with 11 bases in the middle. DNA of the CDR3: TGTGCCAGCAGCTTAGCTGGCAGGCCAGACTATGGCTACACCTTC. Protein: CASSLAGRPDYGYTF.

Points on this clonotype: A much larger clone sits a single nucleotide away, making a read error possible. CDR3 amino acids: CASSQAVENQPQHF. CDR3 DNA: TGTGCCAGCAGCCAAGCAGTAGAGAATCAGCCCCAGCATTTT. V and J are TRBV3-1 and TRBJ1-5; D unresolved. The V end was cut by 1 base, the J end by 4 bases, with 8 bases between. CDR3 length: 14 amino acids. Germline assignment: CDR1 LGHDT and CDR2 YNNKEL (reference sequence).

The table lists this clonotype with many counts. This chain links TRBV7-3 with TRBJ1-1; TRBD1 agrees at 9 bases. The CDR3 runs 18 residues. In germline, CDR1 is SGHTA, CDR2 FQGTGA. V trimming: 4 bases; J trimming: 0 bases; junction bases outside the gene matches: 12. CDR3 protein: CASSSPPGTGRLNTEAFF. The DNA for the CDR3 is TGTGCCAGCAGCTCTCCGCCGGGGACAGGGAGACTGAACACTGAAGCTTTCTTT.

CDR3 in DNA: TGTGCCAGCAGTAAGAGAGGGGGAGAGCAGTACTTC. Encoded protein: CASSKRGGEQYF. The chain joins TRBV2 to TRBJ2-7; possibly TRBD1 for D (6 bases). CDR1 SNHLY and CDR2 FYNNEI come from the germline V gene. The V end was cut by 5 bases, the J end by 7 bases, with 12 bases between. This CDR3 has 12 amino acids.

V is TRBV27 and J is TRBJ2-1; TRBD2 agrees at 11 bases. V gave up 4 bases and J gave up 9 bases; unmatched junction bases: 14. CDR3 length equals 17 residues. Germline CDR1 and CDR2: MNHEY and SMNVEV (reference sequence). As DNA, the CDR3 is TGTGCCAGCAGTTACTCCGGGACTAGCGGCTGGTTACGTGAGCAGTTCTTC. This sequence encodes CASSYSGTSGWLREQFF.

J is TRBJ1-5 and V is TRBV4-1, with 7 bases lining up with TRBD1. After removal of 4 bases from V and 7 bases from J, the junction contained 13 bases not matched to a gene. The CDR3 runs to 16 residues. Germline values: CDR1 MGHRA, CDR2 YSYEKL. The CDR3 sequence: CASSPGDREGEQPQHF. The CDR3 bases are TGCGCCAGCAGCCCCGGAGACAGGGAGGGAGAGCAGCCCCAGCATTTT.

This clonotype was recorded many times. The CDR3 bases are TGCAGTGCCCCCCCTGGGGGTGGCTACACCTTC. Protein: CSAPPGGGYTF. The chain uses TRBV20-1 and TRBJ1-2, with D perhaps TRBD1 (5 bases). Germline V CDR1 and CDR2: DFQATT, SNEGSKA (reference sequence). CDR3 size: 11 residues. The V gene lost 6 bases and the J gene lost 7 bases, with 12 bases spanning the gap.

The sample holds a few counts of this clonotype. The chain uses TRBV7-6 and TRBJ2-1; 7 nucleotides agree with TRBD2. The CDR3 has 13 residues. Germline CDR1 reads SGHVS; CDR2 reads FNYEAQ. The trim removed 4 bases at V and 9 bases at J, leaving 6 bases unmatched. CDR3 nucleotides: TGTGCCAGCAGCTCCCGGGAGGTGGCTGAGCAGTTCTTC. Amino acid sequence: CASSSREVAEQFF.

The rearrangement links TRBV5-4 to TRBJ2-2; 10 bases are shared with TRBD2. The J segment lost 3 bases and the V segment lost 4 bases, leaving 6 bases of the junction unmatched. The CDR3 consists of 16 residues. Looked up from germline, CDR1 is SGHNT and CDR2 is YYREEE (reference sequence). The chain's CDR3 is CASSILAGADTGELFF. CDR3 coding DNA: TGTGCCAGCAGCATTCTAGCGGGGGCTGACACCGGGGAGCTGTTTTTT.

This clonotype was detected many times. This chain links TRBV2 with TRBJ1-5; TRBD1 matches at 8 bases. Germline-derived CDR1 and CDR2 are SNHLY and FYNNEI. Germline trimming cut 8 bases from V and 4 bases from J; bases unmatched to any gene: 4. This CDR3 is built from 13 residues. The CDR3 loop reads CASAGQANQPQHF. The CDR3 region has the DNA TGTGCCAGCGCGGGACAGGCAAATCAGCCCCAGCATTTT.

The DNA for the CDR3 is TGTGCCAGCAACCCCGGCCTGGGGGATCAGCGGGGCTACACCTTC. It encodes CASNPGLGDQRGYTF. V is TRBV9 and J is TRBJ1-2; D is possibly TRBD1 (5 bases). This CDR3 contains 15 residues. Germline CDR1 SGDLS, CDR2 YYNGEE. V was trimmed by 6 bases and J by 8 bases, leaving 23 bases between them.